The sequence of this TCR beta chain was determined in a study of blood T cells in healthy people across ages. Germline V gives CDR1 SNHLY, CDR2 FYNNEI. This CDR3 comprises 14 residues. Trimming shortened V by 3 bases and J by 0 bases, and 7 bases separated the two germline ends. A J-beta primer mix and a sample-barcoded 5' primer were used in a second PCR of about 7 to 12 cycles. Carrying 12 random nucleotides, a template-switch adaptor labeled each individual cDNA molecule. Using its own MiXCR run on the 5' RACE reads, TCRdb lists one record per CDR3 protein. The sample lists more than 800,000 distinct CDR3 sequences, more than 25% occurring once. This clonotype was seen a few times.

The clonotype originates from a woman of 80 years or more in good health. The chain has TRBV2 and TRBJ2-3; D not resolved. Sequenced sample: blood. As DNA, the CDR3 is TGTGCCAGCAGTGACCAGATTAGCACAGATACGCAGTATTTT. It codes for CASSDQISTDTQYF.